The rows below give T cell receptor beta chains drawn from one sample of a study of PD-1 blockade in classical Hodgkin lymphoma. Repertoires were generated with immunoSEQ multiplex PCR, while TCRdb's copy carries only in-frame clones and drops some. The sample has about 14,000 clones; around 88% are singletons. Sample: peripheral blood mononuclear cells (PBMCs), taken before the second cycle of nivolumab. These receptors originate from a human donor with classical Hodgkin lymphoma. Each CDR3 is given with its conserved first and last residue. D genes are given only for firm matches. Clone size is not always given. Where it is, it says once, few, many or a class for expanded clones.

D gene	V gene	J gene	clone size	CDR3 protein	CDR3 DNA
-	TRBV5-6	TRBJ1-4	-	CASSLGYPEKLFF	TGTGCCAGCAGCTTGGGGTATCCTGAAAAACTGTTTTTT
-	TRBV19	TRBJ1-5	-	CASSIDDSNQPQHF	TGTGCCAGTAGTATAGATGACAGTAATCAGCCCCAGCATTTT
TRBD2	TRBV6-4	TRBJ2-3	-	CASGRVTGLAGGPGTQYF	TGTGCCAGCGGGCGAGTGACTGGACTAGCGGGGGGGCCGGGTACGCAGTATTTT
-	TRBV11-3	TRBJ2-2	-	CASSLALNTGELFF	TGTGCCAGCAGCTTAGCCCTGAACACCGGGGAGCTGTTTTTT
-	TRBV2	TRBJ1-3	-	CASGRGSGNTIYF	TGTGCCAGCGGCCGGGGATCTGGAAACACCATATATTTT
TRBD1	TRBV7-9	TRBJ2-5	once	CASSLGQGARETQYF	TGTGCCAGCAGCTTAGGACAGGGGGCTAGAGAGACCCAGTACTTC
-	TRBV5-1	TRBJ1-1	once	CASSLTGIVYNTEAFF	TGCGCCAGCAGCTTGACAGGGATTGTTTATAACACTGAAGCTTTCTTT
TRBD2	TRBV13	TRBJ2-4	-	CASSHRGVGIEYF	TGTGCCAGCAGCCACCGGGGGGTGGGTATTGAGTACTTC
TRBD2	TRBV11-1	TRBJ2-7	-	CASSPSPGGRRVYEQYF	TGTGCCAGCAGCCCGTCGCCGGGGGGGCGTAGGGTCTACGAGCAGTACTTC
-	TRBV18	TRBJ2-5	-	CASSPRIGRQETQYF	TGTGCCAGCTCACCACGGATTGGGAGGCAAGAGACCCAGTACTTC
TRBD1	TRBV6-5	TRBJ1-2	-	CASTATLWTGGYTF	TGTGCCAGCACCGCAACTCTCTGGACAGGTGGCTACACCTTC
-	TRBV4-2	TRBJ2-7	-	CASSQDPQNSGTRGYEQYF	TGTGCCAGCAGCCAAGATCCCCAGAACTCCGGGACAAGGGGCTACGAGCAGTACTTC
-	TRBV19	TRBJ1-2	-	CASTRSNYGYTF	TGTGCCAGTACCCGTTCTAACTATGGCTACACCTTC
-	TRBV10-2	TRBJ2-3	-	CASSDLGQEATDTQYF	TGCGCCAGCAGTGATTTAGGTCAGGAGGCCACAGATACGCAGTATTTT
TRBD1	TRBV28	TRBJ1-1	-	CASSPQQGWTEAFF	TGTGCCAGCAGTCCGCAACAGGGGTGGACTGAAGCTTTCTTT
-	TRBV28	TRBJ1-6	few	CASSLLDGDSPLHF	TGTGCCAGCAGTTTACTGGACGGAGATTCACCCCTCCACTTT
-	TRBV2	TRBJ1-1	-	CASRAEGDVSEAFF	TGTGCCAGCAGGGCAGAAGGGGATGTATCTGAAGCTTTCTTT
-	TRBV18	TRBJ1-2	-	CASSPGQLNYGYTF	TGTGCCAGCTCGCCCGGACAGCTTAACTATGGCTACACCTTC
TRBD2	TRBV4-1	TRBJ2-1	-	CASSQVSGGPDNEQFF	TGCGCCAGCAGCCAAGTGTCGGGGGGGCCGGACAATGAGCAGTTCTTC
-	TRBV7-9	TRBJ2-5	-	CASSRQETQYF	TGTGCCAGCAGTAGACAAGAGACCCAGTACTTC
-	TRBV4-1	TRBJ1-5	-	CASSQEQGSWSQPQHF	TGCGCCAGCAGCCAAGAGCAGGGATCGTGGAGTCAGCCCCAGCATTTT
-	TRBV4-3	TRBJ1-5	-	CASSQEFGRSNQPQHF	TGCGCCAGCAGCCAAGAGTTTGGGAGAAGCAATCAGCCCCAGCATTTT
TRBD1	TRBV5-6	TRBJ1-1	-	CASSSGTGVNTEAFF	TGTGCCAGCAGCTCGGGGACAGGGGTTAATACTGAAGCTTTCTTT
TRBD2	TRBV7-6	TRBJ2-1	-	CASSFDPEGLAGSYNEQFF	TGTGCCAGCAGCTTTGACCCCGAGGGGCTAGCGGGTTCCTACAATGAGCAGTTCTTC
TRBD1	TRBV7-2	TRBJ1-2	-	CASTVGTGSRGYTF	TGTGCCAGCACCGTCGGGACAGGGTCTCGGGGCTACACCTTC
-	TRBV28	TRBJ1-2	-	CASSFHSPPTF	TGTGCCAGCAGTTTTCACAGCCCGCCTACCTTC
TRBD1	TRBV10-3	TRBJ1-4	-	CAISPYPGTGSPTNEKLFF	TGTGCCATCAGTCCATACCCCGGGACAGGGAGTCCCACTAATGAAAAACTGTTTTTT
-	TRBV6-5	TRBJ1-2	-	CASSYSTGGYTF	TGTGCCAGCAGTTACTCGACGGGGGGCTACACCTTC
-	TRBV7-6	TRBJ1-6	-	CASSLQGIPSNSPLHF	TGTGCCAGCAGCTTACAGGGAATCCCCTCTAATTCACCCCTCCACTTT
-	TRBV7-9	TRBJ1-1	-	CASSRIGSTEAFF	TGTGCCAGCAGCCGGATTGGAAGCACTGAAGCTTTCTTT
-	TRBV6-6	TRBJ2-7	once	CASSYDSRGSYEQYF	TGTGCCAGCAGTTACGACTCACGGGGCTCCTACGAGCAGTACTTC
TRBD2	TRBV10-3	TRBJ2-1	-	CAINRGGRINEQFF	TGTGCCATCAACAGAGGCGGGAGAATAAATGAGCAGTTCTTC
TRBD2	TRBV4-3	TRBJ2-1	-	CASSQHSGDYAYNEQFF	TGCGCCAGCAGCCAACATAGCGGGGATTACGCCTACAATGAGCAGTTCTTC
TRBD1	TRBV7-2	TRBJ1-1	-	CASSSQGDTEAFF	TGTGCCAGCAGCTCACAGGGGGACACTGAAGCTTTCTTT
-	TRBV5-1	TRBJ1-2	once	CASSSGRFYRQRDYGYTF	TGCGCCAGCAGCTCGGGGCGTTTCTATCGACAGAGGGACTATGGCTACACCTTC
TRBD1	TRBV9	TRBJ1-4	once	CASSGGGSNEKLFF	TGTGCCAGCAGCGGAGGGGGCTCTAATGAAAAACTGTTTTTT
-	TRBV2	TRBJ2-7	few	CASSVVAAEQYF	TGTGCCAGCAGTGTAGTAGCGGCCGAGCAGTACTTC
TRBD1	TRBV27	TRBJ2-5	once	CASSLAQGAGETQYF	TGTGCCAGCAGTTTAGCACAGGGGGCTGGAGAGACCCAGTACTTC
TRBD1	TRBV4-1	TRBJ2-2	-	CASQARDRLTGELFF	TGCGCCAGCCAGGCCCGGGACAGGCTCACCGGGGAGCTGTTTTTT
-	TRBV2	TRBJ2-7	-	CASSFGIQSYEQYF	TGTGCCAGCAGTTTCGGGATTCAATCCTACGAGCAGTACTTC
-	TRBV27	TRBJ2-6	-	CASSLSPGSGANVLTF	TGTGCCAGCAGTTTATCGCCCGGGTCTGGGGCCAACGTCCTGACTTTC
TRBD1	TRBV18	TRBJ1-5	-	CASSPPGQGHQPQHF	TGTGCCAGCTCACCACCAGGACAGGGTCATCAGCCCCAGCATTTT
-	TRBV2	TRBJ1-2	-	CASGAGGRSGYTF	TGTGCCAGCGGTGCGGGGGGTCGATCTGGCTACACCTTC
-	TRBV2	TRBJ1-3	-	CASSEGLGMGNTIYF	TGTGCCAGCAGTGAAGGGCTAGGGATGGGAAACACCATATATTTT
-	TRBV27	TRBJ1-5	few	CASGVNQPQHF	TGTGCCAGCGGGGTAAATCAGCCCCAGCATTTT
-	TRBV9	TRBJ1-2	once	CASSVAGDGYTF	TGTGCCAGCAGCGTAGCCGGGGATGGCTACACCTTC
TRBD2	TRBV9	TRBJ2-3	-	CASSALAVSTDTQYF	TGTGCCAGCAGCGCGCTAGCGGTTAGCACAGATACGCAGTATTTT
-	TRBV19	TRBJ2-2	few	CASSPRGAGELFF	TGTGCCAGTAGTCCTAGGGGTGCCGGGGAGCTGTTTTTT
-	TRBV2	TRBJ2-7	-	CAINDLGQGGEQYF	TGTGCCATCAATGACCTCGGGCAGGGTGGCGAGCAGTACTTC
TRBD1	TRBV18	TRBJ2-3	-	CASQRQGQGTDTQYF	TGTGCCAGCCAAAGACAGGGCCAGGGCACAGATACGCAGTATTTT
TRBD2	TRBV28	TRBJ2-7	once	CASSFSGGSYEQYF	TGTGCCAGCAGTTTTAGCGGGGGTTCTTACGAGCAGTACTTC
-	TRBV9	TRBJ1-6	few	CASSVEGSSYNSPLHF	TGTGCCAGCAGCGTAGAGGGGAGCTCCTATAATTCACCCCTCCACTTT
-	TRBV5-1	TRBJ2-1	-	CASSFYNEQFF	TGCGCCAGCAGCTTTTACAATGAGCAGTTCTTC
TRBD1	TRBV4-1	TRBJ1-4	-	CASSQPGTGGEKLFF	TGCGCCAGCAGCCAGCCCGGGACAGGGGGCGAAAAACTGTTTTTT
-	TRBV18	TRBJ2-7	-	CASSPPDSYEQYF	TGTGCCAGCTCACCACCGGATTCCTACGAGCAGTACTTC